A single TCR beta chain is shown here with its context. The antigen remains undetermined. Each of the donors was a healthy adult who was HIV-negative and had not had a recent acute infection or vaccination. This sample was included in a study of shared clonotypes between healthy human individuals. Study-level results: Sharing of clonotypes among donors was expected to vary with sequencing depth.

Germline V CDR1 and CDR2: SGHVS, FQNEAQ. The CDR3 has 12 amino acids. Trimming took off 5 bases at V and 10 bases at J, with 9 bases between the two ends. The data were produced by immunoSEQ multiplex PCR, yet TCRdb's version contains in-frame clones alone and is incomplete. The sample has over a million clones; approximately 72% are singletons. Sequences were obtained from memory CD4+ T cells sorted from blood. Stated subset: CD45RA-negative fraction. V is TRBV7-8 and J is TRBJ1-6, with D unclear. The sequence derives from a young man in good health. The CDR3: CASSRRDSPLHF. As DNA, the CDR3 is TGTGCCAGCAGCCGCAGAGACTCACCCCTCCACTTT.